These T cell receptor beta chains were read from a single sample in a study of T cell responses to AZD1222 COVID-19 vaccine. Profiling relied on immunoSEQ multiplex PCR, and the TCRdb table lists in-frame clones only, not all of them. This sample yields roughly 150,000 clones, of which around 85% are seen a single time; approximately 6.6% belongs to the top ten. The sample in question was peripheral blood, obtained after recovery from COVID-19. Every receptor here comes from an adult who had recovered from COVID-19. Each CDR3 is given with its conserved first and last residue. D genes are given only for firm matches.

D gene	V gene	J gene	CDR3 protein	CDR3 DNA
-	TRBV14	TRBJ2-5	CASSQVGQQETQYF	TGTGCCAGCAGCCAAGTGGGCCAACAAGAGACCCAGTACTTC
TRBD2	TRBV7-6	TRBJ2-1	CASSSRLAGGSNEQFF	TGTGCCAGCAGCTCGCGACTAGCGGGAGGGTCCAATGAGCAGTTCTTC
-	TRBV6-5	TRBJ2-7	CASRDTTYEQYF	TGTGCCAGCAGGGACACCACCTACGAGCAGTACTTC
-	TRBV9	TRBJ1-6	CASSVGTADNSPLHF	TGTGCCAGCAGCGTCGGGACGGCGGATAATTCACCCCTCCACTTT
-	TRBV4-3	TRBJ2-5	CASSQDWRGETQYF	TGCGCCAGCAGCCAAGATTGGCGGGGAGAGACCCAGTACTTC
-	TRBV19	TRBJ1-1	CASSIIMGRGNTEAFF	TGTGCCAGTAGTATAATTATGGGCAGGGGAAACACTGAAGCTTTCTTT
-	TRBV9	TRBJ1-4	CASSAPPSGEKLFF	TGTGCCAGCAGCGCCCCTCCTAGTGGTGAAAAACTGTTTTTT
-	TRBV27	TRBJ1-1	CASSLWVDTEAFF	TGTGCCAGCAGTTTATGGGTGGACACTGAAGCTTTCTTT
-	TRBV10-3	TRBJ2-1	CAAAGEMGNEQFF	TGTGCCGCCGCAGGGGAGATGGGCAATGAGCAGTTCTTC
-	TRBV3-1/TRBV3-2	TRBJ1-2	CASSQDYGYTF	TGTGCCAGCAGCCAGGACTATGGCTACACCTTC
-	TRBV7-9	TRBJ2-5	CASSPRGSEQETQYF	TGTGCCAGCAGCCCCCGGGGTAGCGAGCAAGAGACCCAGTACTTC
TRBD1	TRBV9	TRBJ1-1	CASSVWDRGDTEAFF	TGTGCCAGCAGCGTATGGGACAGGGGGGACACTGAAGCTTTCTTT